Listed below are T cell receptor beta chains from one sample, sequenced in a study of cytomegalovirus exposure and HLA in healthy donors. Only in-frame clones appear in the TCRdb table, and some are missing; sequencing was by immunoSEQ multiplex PCR. This sample has around 120,000 clones, with 65% to 85% found just once. The sample consisted of PBMCs. These receptors originate from a man aged 45-65 years in good health and CMV-seropositive. CDR3s include the opening cysteine and the closing phenylalanine or tryptophan.

v_call cdr3_aa
TRBV7-2 CASSAPDRAFWTGNTIYF
TRBV11-2 CASSSQVGTGVEQYF
TRBV4-1 CASSQASGSNQETQYF
TRBV5-5 CASSLVYELRTGELFF
TRBV10-1 CASSEWASGRTDTQYF
TRBV25-1 CASRGIGQGFGELFF
TRBV28 CASSLQGDSYYGYTF
TRBV6-1 CASSGAGDQETQYF
TRBV9 CASSPRQGGANVLTF
TRBV11-3 CASSLPGWRSNEQFF
TRBV25-1 CASSEGLEETQYF
TRBV25-1 CASSEGIGGSEKLFF
TRBV18 CASSPFRDRVETQYF
TRBV7-2 CASSPQAGYNEQFF
TRBV18 CASSPPGVETQYF
TRBV27 CASSLSIGTGRNEQYF
TRBV4-3 CASSQGLAVRNSYEQYF
TRBV5-4 CASSFLRTSGIRGYQETQYF
TRBV19 CASRDRVGDTDTQYF
TRBV5-5 CASSPQGYGEKLFF
TRBV7-2 CASSKPPGQGGETQYF
TRBV4-2 CASSQEETGAWGANVLTF
TRBV5-4 CASRSPLQTGDGYTF
TRBV4-1 CASSPGEREWGNEQFF
TRBV4-3 CASSHSRESGRNIQYF
TRBV28 CASSPPWTGSGANVLTF
TRBV2 CASRGGITSNSPLHF
TRBV28 CASSSPGLAIYEQYF
TRBV6-6 CASSGQGSNEQYF
TRBV6-5 CASSYEGGAGEKLFF
TRBV7-2 CASSPSGNTEAFF
TRBV14 CASSQGQGYGYTF
TRBV6-1 CASTGTLQETQYF
TRBV21-1 CASSNLSQMRGREGETQYF
TRBV23-1 CATRGLAGGGSTGELFF
TRBV11-2 CASSFNLGGETQYF
TRBV18 CASSPPSLGGSNTEAFF
TRBV2 CASSGRTSGYNEQFF
TRBV7-2 CASSLAPGKGNTIYF
TRBV6-5 CASSPWTGNRYEQYF
TRBV5-1 CASSVTGGRYEQYF
TRBV28 CASLVQGRKANGYTF
TRBV7-9 CASSTGLAPTYEQYF
TRBV25-1 CASSLAGEGNTGELFF
TRBV20-1 CSAPTGETQYF
TRBV4-2 CASSQLVGTGGGDTQYF
TRBV11-2 CASTGAGEGKLFF
TRBV19 CASSSAGGGRIYEQYF
TRBV7-9 CASRRTGNYGYTF
TRBV19 CASSPGFELEVLTLNTEAFF
TRBV11-2 CASSNRGGGLTNEKLFF
TRBV7-9 CASSLLTGHEQFF
TRBV19 CATMAGDRLTDTQYF
TRBV28 CASRAGGANVLTF
TRBV6-5 CASSYSGGNEKLFF
TRBV28 CASSQGQGRDGYTF
TRBV6-1 CASSVPRGGGEKLFF